The 29 T cell receptor beta chains presented below share a single source sample, sequenced in a study of blood T cell repertoires in COVID-19. The method was immunoSEQ multiplex PCR; TCRdb's version includes in-frame clones alone and lacks a portion of them. The table shows roughly 140,000 clones, with around 90% occurring only once. Sequencing was done on a sample of peripheral blood. The origin of the receptors is a woman between 45 and 60 years old with acute or convalescent COVID-19.

This chain links TRBV19 with TRBJ2-1; TRBD2 aligns across 14 bases. Per the germline V gene, CDR1 is LNHDA and CDR2 is SQIVND (reference sequence). The CDR3 is made up of 16 amino acids. V shed 10 bases and J 6 bases; nucleotides not matched to a gene: 11. CDR3 sequence: CATTSGGAGFVNEQFF. CDR3 DNA: TGTGCCACGACTAGCGGGGGGGCAGGGTTTGTCAATGAGCAGTTCTTC.

In its sample, this clone was seen a few times. The genes are TRBV3-1 (or the pseudogene TRBV3-2) and TRBJ2-3; D is unresolved. CDR3 size: 15 residues. Trimming pared 3 bases from V and 0 bases from J, leaving 10 bases between. Germline values: CDR1 LGHDT, CDR2 YNNKEL (reference sequence). DNA for the CDR3: TGTGCCAGCAGCCATTATACCGGGAGCACAGATACGCAGTATTTT. It yields the protein CASSHYTGSTDTQYF.

The chain employs TRBV4-2 and TRBJ1-5, with 8 bases fitting TRBD1. Per germline, CDR1 LGHNA and CDR2 YNFKEQ. The V and J ends lost 9 bases and 7 bases, in that order; junction bases with no gene match: 5. The CDR3 is 12 residues long. The CDR3: CARDRVKQPQHF. DNA of the CDR3: TGTGCCAGGGACAGGGTAAAACAGCCCCAGCATTTT.

The V call is TRBV3-1 (or the pseudogene TRBV3-2), the J call TRBJ1-1; the D is unclear. Trimming removed 3 bases from V and 0 bases from J, with 11 bases in between. This CDR3 spans 15 amino acids. Germline-derived CDR1 and CDR2 are LGHDT and YNNKEL (reference sequence). CDR3 region: CASSHGSQMNTEAFF. In nucleotides, the CDR3 is TGTGCCAGCAGCCATGGGAGCCAAATGAACACTGAAGCTTTCTTT.

This chain connects TRBV4-2 to TRBJ1-3; 7 bases map to TRBD1. CDR1 and CDR2 from the germline V gene are LGHNA and YNFKEQ. J lost 0 bases, V lost 4 bases, and 9 bases had no gene match. This CDR3 has 17 residues. CDR3 bases: TGTGCCAGCAGCCCGCGAGACAGGGTCACCTCTGGAAACACCATATATTTT. Translating it yields CASSPRDRVTSGNTIYF.

V and J are TRBV7-8 and TRBJ1-3; D unclear. The germline gives CDR1 SGHVS, CDR2 FQNEAQ. V was pared by 1 base and J by 2 bases, with 12 bases between. The CDR3 consists of 16 residues. The CDR3: CASSLGLRGAGNTIYF. The CDR3 nucleotides read TGTGCCAGCAGCTTAGGGCTCCGGGGTGCTGGAAACACCATATATTTT.

The rearrangement links TRBV28 to TRBJ1-1; D is ambiguous. Trimming stripped 3 bases from V and 11 bases from J, with 10 bases between. The CDR3 consists of 11 residues. Per germline, CDR1 MDHEN and CDR2 SYDVKM. Here the CDR3 reads CASSFKLGAFF. CDR3 nucleotide sequence: TGTGCCAGCAGTTTCAAGCTCGGGGCTTTCTTT.

CDR3 protein: CASTPPRVPHTGELFF. The CDR3 nucleotides read TGTGCCAGTACCCCCCCCAGGGTTCCTCACACCGGGGAGCTGTTTTTT. V and J are TRBV19 and TRBJ2-2; the D gene is possibly TRBD1 (5 bases). Trimming cost V 7 bases and J 3 bases, with 18 bases left between them. CDR1 is LNHDA and CDR2 is SQIVND in the germline V gene (reference sequence). The CDR3 has 16 amino acids.

The CDR3 loop is CASSRPGFQETQYF. The CDR3 DNA sequence: TGCGCCAGCAGCCGTCCGGGTTTTCAAGAGACCCAGTACTTC. This chain uses TRBV4-1 with TRBJ2-5; no firm D call. With 4 bases removed from V and 2 bases from J, the gap between germline ends came to 11 bases. CDR3 length: 14 amino acids. Germline V gene lookup returns CDR1 MGHRA and CDR2 YSYEKL.

The genes are TRBV28 and TRBJ1-2; possible D gene TRBD1, 5 bases. Germline V gives CDR1 MDHEN, CDR2 SYDVKM. The CDR3 runs to 14 residues. V was clipped by 5 bases and J by 8 bases, with 18 bases between them. DNA for the CDR3: TGTGCCAGCAGTCTCCCCCCGGGGGTGGTCGGCTACACCTTC. Its translation is CASSLPPGVVGYTF.

The chain uses TRBV27 and TRBJ2-7; TRBD1 is a possible D gene (6 bases). Trimming took 5 bases from V and 2 from J, leaving 10 bases between them. Germline lookup yields CDR1 MNHEY and CDR2 SMNVEV (reference sequence). CDR3 length: 13 amino acids. This chain's CDR3 is CASSPGQAYEQYF. In DNA form, the CDR3 reads TGTGCCAGCAGTCCGGGACAAGCCTACGAGCAGTACTTC.

The rearrangement joins TRBV7-9 to TRBJ2-1; D call uncertain. With 5 bases removed from V and 8 bases from J, the gap between germline ends came to 13 bases. The CDR3 contains 13 residues. Germline V gene sequence: CDR1 SEHNR, CDR2 FQNEAQ (reference sequence). This CDR3 reads CASSPSHLDEQFF. CDR3 bases: TGTGCCAGCAGCCCCAGTCATCTCGATGAGCAGTTCTTC.

The CDR3 region is CASSVGQLPYNEQFF. The CDR3 region has the DNA TGTGCCAGCAGCGTGGGACAGTTGCCTTACAATGAGCAGTTCTTC. V gene TRBV9 combines with J gene TRBJ2-1, with TRBD1 matching over 7 bases. The J segment lost 4 bases and the V segment lost 2 bases, leaving 6 bases of the junction unmatched. The CDR3 has 15 amino acids. CDR1 and CDR2 (germline): SGDLS, YYNGEE.

The V gene is TRBV10-3, the J gene TRBJ2-4, with D perhaps matching TRBD2 (6 bases). The CDR3 runs to 13 residues. Germline V gene lookup returns CDR1 ENHRY and CDR2 SYGVKD. Trimming removed 3 bases at V and 10 bases at J, with 13 bases between. The CDR3: CAISDGGTEIQYF. The CDR3 DNA is TGTGCCATCAGTGATGGCGGGACGGAGATTCAGTACTTC.

This clone was found a few times. This rearrangement joins TRBV9 to TRBJ2-4; 8 positions match TRBD2. With V trimmed by 0 bases and J by 6 bases, 8 bases remained unmatched. This CDR3 region has 16 residues. The germline gives CDR1 SGDLS, CDR2 YYNGEE. The CDR3 region is CASSVEGAGAGNIQYF. The CDR3 DNA follows: TGTGCCAGCAGCGTAGAGGGAGCGGGAGCGGGAAACATTCAGTACTTC. The full variable domain, in which reference TRBV9 and TRBJ2-4 provide the parts outside the CDR3, is DSGVTQTPKHLITATGQRVTLRCSPRSGDLSVYWYQQSLDQGLQFLIQYYNGEERAKGNILERFSAQQFPDLHSELNLSSLELGDSALYFCASSVEGAGAGNIQYFGAGTRLSVL.

This rearrangement joins TRBV5-1 to TRBJ2-1, with 13 nucleotides matching TRBD2. CDR3 length: 15 amino acids. Per germline, CDR1 SGHRS and CDR2 YFSETQ. V lost 1 base to trimming and J lost 8 bases; unmatched junction nucleotides: 3. CDR3 nucleotides: TGCGCCAGCAGCTTGATACTAGCGGGAGGGTATGAGCAGTTCTTC. This sequence encodes CASSLILAGGYEQFF. The variable domain in full, completed from reference TRBV5-1 and TRBJ2-1, reads KAGVTQTPRYLIKTRGQQVTLSCSPISGHRSVSWYQQTPGQGLQFLFEYFSETQRNKGNFPGRFSGRQFSNSRSEMNVSTLELGDSALYLCASSLILAGGYEQFFGPGTRLTVL.

V and J are TRBV7-9 and TRBJ1-6; 7 bases agree with TRBD1. Per germline, CDR1 SEHNR and CDR2 FQNEAQ (reference sequence). Trimming removed 4 bases from V and 11 bases from J; junction bases left unmatched: 17. The CDR3 is 17 amino acids. CDR3 protein: CASSSIAGTVDRAPLHF. The CDR3 DNA is TGTGCCAGCAGCTCCATTGCCGGGACAGTGGATCGCGCACCCCTCCACTTT.

The V and J genes are TRBV27 and TRBJ2-3, with D possibly TRBD2 on 7 matching bases. Trimming removed 10 bases at V and 3 bases at J, with 17 bases between. The germline V gene has CDR1 MNHEY and CDR2 SMNVEV (reference sequence). The CDR3 sequence is 14 residues long. The chain's CDR3 is CATVGGLLTDTQYF. CDR3 sequence (DNA): TGTGCCACCGTGGGGGGGCTCCTGACAGATACGCAGTATTTT.

The V gene is TRBV6-2 or TRBV6-3, the J gene TRBJ1-5; TRBD1 is a possible D gene (6 bases). Trimming pared 4 bases from V and 4 bases from J, leaving 8 bases between. Per germline, CDR1 MNHEY and CDR2 SVGEGT. The CDR3 runs to 13 residues. DNA of the CDR3: TGTGCCAGCAGTTGGCAGGGGAATCAGCCCCAGCATTTT. This encodes CASSWQGNQPQHF.

A few counts support this clone. This chain links TRBV28 with TRBJ1-1; the match to TRBD1 covers 8 bases. CDR1 MDHEN and CDR2 SYDVKM come from the germline V gene. V was clipped by 6 bases and J by 1 base; unmatched bases: 4. The CDR3 has 14 amino acids. This CDR3 is CASSKQGENTEAFF. In nucleotides, the CDR3 is TGTGCCAGCAGCAAACAGGGGGAGAACACTGAAGCTTTCTTT. Full variable domain (remainder filled in from reference TRBV28 and TRBJ1-1): DVKVTQSSRYLVKRTGEKVFLECVQDMDHENMFWYRQDPGLGLRLIYFSYDVKMKEKGDIPEGYSVSREKKERFSLILESASTNQTSMYLCASSKQGENTEAFFGQGTRLTVV.

The chain combines TRBV15 with TRBJ1-6; D perhaps matches TRBD1 (6 bases). V lost 8 bases to trimming and J lost 9 bases, with 14 bases between them. The CDR3 has 13 amino acids. Germline lookup yields CDR1 LNHNV and CDR2 YYDKDF (reference sequence). The CDR3 coding sequence is TGTGCCACCGCACCGGGACATCTTTCACCCCTCCACTTT. This translates into CATAPGHLSPLHF.

The chain couples TRBV7-2 to TRBJ2-5; no clear D. This CDR3 region has 13 residues. Germline V gene sequence: CDR1 SGHTA, CDR2 FQGNSA. V lost 0 bases, J lost 5 bases, and 7 bases lay in between. CDR3 bases: TGTGCCAGCAGCTTAGCTCCGAGGGAGACCCAGTACTTC. It is translated as CASSLAPRETQYF.

The chain joins TRBV19 to TRBJ2-7; possible D gene TRBD2, 5 bases. V was pared by 6 bases and J by 2 bases, with 14 bases between. The CDR3 length is 14 residues. The germline CDR1 and CDR2 sequences are LNHDA and SQIVND (reference sequence). Here the CDR3 DNA reads TGTGCCAGTAGACGGCAACCGGGGACCTACGAGCAGTACTTC. Amino acid sequence: CASRRQPGTYEQYF.

The rearrangement joins TRBV18 to TRBJ2-2; 10 positions agree with TRBD2. This CDR3 spans 16 amino acids. Germline values: CDR1 KGHSH, CDR2 LQKENI. Trimming cost V 6 bases and J 0 bases; bases outside gene matches: 4. The CDR3 sequence: CASSPGTSANTGELFF. Here the CDR3 DNA reads TGTGCCAGCTCCCCAGGGACTAGCGCGAACACCGGGGAGCTGTTTTTT.

The chain couples TRBV11-3 to TRBJ2-5; D might be TRBD2 (5 bases). The V and J ends lost 1 base and 5 bases respectively, with 17 bases between them. Looked up from germline, CDR1 is SGHNT and CDR2 is YENEEA. The CDR3 sequence is 16 residues long. This chain's CDR3 is CASSLGRDSGGETQYF. In nucleotides, the CDR3 is TGTGCCAGCAGCTTAGGCCGGGATTCTGGTGGTGAGACCCAGTACTTC.

As DNA, the CDR3 is TGTGCCAGCAGCCAAATGGGAGGGACCACAGATACGCAGTATTTT. This encodes CASSQMGGTTDTQYF. V is TRBV3-1 (or the pseudogene TRBV3-2) and J is TRBJ2-3; 7 bases agree with TRBD2. The V gene's germline CDR1 is LGHDT and CDR2 YNNKEL (reference sequence). The CDR3 has 15 residues. J lost 2 bases, V lost 2 bases, and 4 bases had no gene match.

The V call is TRBV14, the J call TRBJ1-2, with 11 bases that match TRBD1. The CDR3 contains 15 residues. Germline loops: CDR1 SGHDN, CDR2 FVKESK. V shed 3 bases, J shed 8 bases, and the junction held 8 bases outside the gene matches. CDR3 amino acids: CASSHFPGQGEGYTF. As DNA, the CDR3 is TGTGCCAGCAGCCATTTCCCGGGACAGGGGGAGGGCTACACCTTC.

The chain recombines TRBV9 with TRBJ2-1; 11 bases match TRBD2. J gave up 1 base and V 3 bases, and 3 bases lay outside the gene matches. Germline V gene data show CDR1 as SGDLS and CDR2 as YYNGEE. The CDR3 sequence is 16 residues long. The DNA for the CDR3 is TGTGCCAGCAGCGGACTAGCGGGATTTTCCTACAATGAGCAGTTCTTC. Amino acid sequence: CASSGLAGFSYNEQFF.

The genes are TRBV2 and TRBJ2-3; possibly TRBD2 for D (5 bases). This CDR3 is built from 14 residues. V gave up 7 bases and J gave up 5 bases, with 16 bases separating them. Germline V gene data show CDR1 as SNHLY and CDR2 as FYNNEI. The CDR3 spells CASTLGLGVDTQYF. The CDR3 DNA sequence: TGTGCCAGCACTCTAGGCCTGGGAGTAGATACGCAGTATTTT.